The next 18 T cell receptor beta chains were all read from a single sample in a study of blood T cell repertoires in COVID-19. Method: immunoSEQ multiplex PCR; TCRdb's copy keeps in-frame clones and lacks some. There are around 500,000 clones in the sample; approximately 91% occur only once, and approximately 8% lies in the top ten. The material sequenced was PBMCs or T cells enriched from blood (not recorded which). All receptors derive from a woman aged 60-75 years who had recovered from COVID-19.

Points on this clone: This may come from a read error, since a much larger clone is one base off. The V and J genes are TRBV5-4 and TRBJ1-2; maybe TRBD1 (5 bases). The CDR3 extends over 13 amino acids. V dropped 5 bases and J dropped 4 bases, with 12 bases sitting between them. Per the germline V gene, CDR1 is SGHNT and CDR2 is YYREEE (reference sequence). CDR3 nucleotides: TGTGCCAGCAGTTACGACAGCATCTATGGCTACACCTTC. This translates into CASSYDSIYGYTF.

This clone was recorded only once. The chain employs TRBV11-3 and TRBJ2-2, with 10 positions matching TRBD1. CDR1 and CDR2 from the germline V gene are SGHNT and YENEEA. The CDR3 spans 18 residues. The V segment lost 0 bases and the J segment 6 bases; nucleotides outside the gene matches: 10. CDR3 nucleotides: TGTGCCAGCAGCTTAGACCGTCAGGGGGACAGGGGTCCCGGGGAGCTGTTTTTT. Its protein is CASSLDRQGDRGPGELFF.

The genes are TRBV6-5 and TRBJ1-1; 7 nucleotides match TRBD1. Losses at the gene ends were 4 bases for V and 2 bases for J; bases not matched to a gene: 7. CDR3 size: 15 residues. The V gene's germline CDR1 is MNHEY and CDR2 SVGAGI. CDR3 sequence (DNA): TGTGCCAGCAGTTCCACAGGGGTTGGCAACACTGAAGCTTTCTTT. Translated, it gives CASSSTGVGNTEAFF.

This chain uses TRBV7-6 with TRBJ1-6; 7 bases fit TRBD1. The CDR3 has 16 amino acids. From germline, CDR1 is SGHVS and CDR2 FNYEAQ. V shed 1 base and J 10 bases; nucleotides not matched to a gene: 10. CDR3 region: CASSLELGTALSPLHF. DNA of the CDR3: TGTGCCAGCAGCTTAGAGTTGGGGACAGCCTTATCACCCCTCCACTTT.

This chain joins TRBV19 and TRBJ1-1, with D perhaps TRBD1 (6 bases). From germline, CDR1 is LNHDA and CDR2 SQIVND (reference sequence). The CDR3 has 18 residues. The V gene lost 7 bases and the J gene lost 1 base, with 25 bases spanning the gap. The CDR3 coding sequence is TGTGCCAGTACCAAATTCGGGCCCTTACAGGGCGAGAACACTGAAGCTTTCTTT. This sequence encodes CASTKFGPLQGENTEAFF. The full variable domain, rest sourced from reference TRBV19 and TRBJ1-1, is DGGITQSPKYLFRKEGQNVTLSCEQNLNHDAMYWYRQDPGQGLRLIYYSQIVNDFQKGDIAEGYSVSREKKESFPLTVTSAQKNPTAFYLCASTKFGPLQGENTEAFFGQGTRLTVV.

V usage is TRBV30 and J usage is TRBJ2-2; 7 bases agree with TRBD1. From germline, CDR1 is GTSNPN and CDR2 SVGIG (reference sequence). The V and J ends lost 1 base and 12 bases, in that order; junction bases with no gene match: 2. CDR3 length: 11 amino acids. CDR3 in amino acids: CAWSGGGKLFF. The CDR3 nucleotides are TGTGCCTGGAGTGGAGGGGGCAAGCTGTTTTTT.

This chain connects TRBV21-1 to TRBJ1-3; no DNA check was done on the table's D call, TRBD1. TRBV21-1 is a pseudogene segment. This CDR3 is built from 15 residues. The CDR3 DNA reads as TGTGCCAGCCCAAATCGGAACAGGGGTAGGGACACCATATATTTT. Its protein product is CASPNRNRGRDTIYF.

The chain has TRBV6-4 and TRBJ1-5; D unresolved. The CDR3 consists of 15 residues. V was trimmed by 6 bases and J by 0 bases, leaving 12 bases between them. Per germline, CDR1 MRHNA and CDR2 SNTAGT. CDR3 in DNA: TGTGCCAGCAGGGCCGACATTAATAGCAATCAGCCCCAGCATTTT. Its translation is CASRADINSNQPQHF.

The chain couples TRBV24-1 to TRBJ2-3, with D maybe TRBD2 (5 bases). Germline CDR1 KGHDR, CDR2 SFDVKD. The CDR3 extends over 17 amino acids. V lost 4 bases, J lost 2 bases, and 18 bases lay in between. The chain's CDR3 is CATSDPGGEYHTDTQYF. CDR3 DNA sequence: TGTGCCACCAGTGACCCAGGAGGCGAGTATCACACAGATACGCAGTATTTT.

This chain joins TRBV2 and TRBJ1-5; the D is unclear. The CDR3 spans 15 residues. Germline-derived CDR1 and CDR2 are SNHLY and FYNNEI. Trimming took off 8 bases at V and 4 bases at J, with 18 bases between the two ends. Here the CDR3 reads CASGQRATYNQPQHF. The CDR3 region has the DNA TGTGCCAGCGGGCAGCGGGCTACTTATAATCAGCCCCAGCATTTT.

This clone showed up just once. The gene calls are TRBV27 and TRBJ2-2; possibly TRBD2 for D (6 bases). Per germline, CDR1 MNHEY and CDR2 SMNVEV (reference sequence). Deletions cut 8 bases from V and 5 bases from J, with 9 bases between. There are 12 residues in the CDR3. The CDR3 DNA reads TGTGCCAGCGGCCGGGGGACCGGGGAGCTGTTTTTT. This translates into CASGRGTGELFF.

This clone was counted between two and nine times. The J gene is TRBJ2-2, the V gene TRBV6-4; 12 nucleotides align to TRBD1. CDR1 MRHNA and CDR2 SNTAGT come from the germline V gene. The V segment lost 6 bases and the J segment 5 bases; nucleotides outside the gene matches: 4. The CDR3 runs 15 residues. CDR3: CASRPGQGATGELFF. The CDR3, as DNA: TGTGCCAGCAGACCGGGACAGGGGGCGACCGGGGAGCTGTTTTTT.

The gene calls are TRBV5-6 and TRBJ1-5, with TRBD1 matching 7 bases. This CDR3 is built from 16 residues. V trimming: 1 base; J trimming: 0 bases; junction bases outside the gene matches: 4. Germline values: CDR1 SGHDT, CDR2 YYEEEE. The CDR3 DNA sequence: TGTGCCAGCAGCTTGACGGCAGGGGGTAGCAATCAGCCCCAGCATTTT. This gives the protein CASSLTAGGSNQPQHF.

The rearrangement joins TRBV10-3 to TRBJ2-7; 10 bases are shared with TRBD1. V lost 4 bases, J lost 2 bases, and 5 bases stayed unmatched. The germline V gene encodes CDR1 ENHRY and CDR2 SYGVKD. The CDR3 spans 15 residues. This CDR3 reads CAISGGQGSPYEQYV. Written as DNA, the CDR3 is TGTGCCATCAGTGGGGGACAGGGGAGCCCCTACGAGCAGTACGTC.

This rearrangement joins TRBV19 to TRBJ2-2, with D perhaps matching TRBD2 (5 bases). V lost 3 bases, J lost 3 bases, and 17 bases lay in between. The CDR3 has 17 amino acids. Germline CDR1 and CDR2: LNHDA and SQIVND (reference sequence). The CDR3 reads CASSMGSGRTHTGELFF. The CDR3 DNA is TGTGCCAGTAGTATGGGTAGTGGGCGGACTCACACCGGGGAGCTGTTTTTT.

J is TRBJ2-1 and V is TRBV19; 15 bases match TRBD2. J gave up 0 bases and V 6 bases, and 12 bases lay outside the gene matches. Germline assignment: CDR1 LNHDA and CDR2 SQIVND (reference sequence). CDR3 length: 20 residues. This CDR3 is CASRAGLAGGTRSSYNEQFF. The CDR3 DNA reads as TGTGCCAGTAGGGCGGGACTAGCGGGGGGAACTAGGAGCTCCTACAATGAGCAGTTCTTC.

Details on this clone: The same CDR3 can be traced to other DNA sequences in this sample. The chain carries TRBV28 and TRBJ1-2; D gene uncertain. V was shortened by 7 bases and J by 5 bases, with 8 bases between the two germline ends. The CDR3 runs to 11 residues. Germline V gives CDR1 MDHEN, CDR2 SYDVKM. The CDR3 protein is CASTPGYGYTF. CDR3 in DNA: TGTGCCAGCACCCCAGGTTATGGCTACACCTTC.

The rearrangement links TRBV6-6 to TRBJ2-3, with no clear D. The CDR3 contains 13 residues. Trimming took off 6 bases at V and 1 base at J, with 8 bases between the two ends. In germline, CDR1 is MNHNY, CDR2 SVGAGI (reference sequence). The CDR3 region is CASRLTGTDTQYF. In nucleotides, the CDR3 is TGTGCCAGCAGGCTTACAGGCACAGATACGCAGTATTTT.